The 19 T cell receptor beta chains below all came from one sample that was sequenced in a study of T cell responses to AZD1222 COVID-19 vaccine. Assay: immunoSEQ multiplex PCR; the TCRdb copy retains only in-frame clones and omits some. Seen here are some 130,000 clones, 80% to 90% observed once, and the top ten hold 8% to 10%. This sample comprised peripheral blood, obtained 28 days after the second AZD1222 dose. The receptors shown here come from an adult who received the AZD1222 COVID-19 vaccine.

The rearrangement links TRBV12-5 to TRBJ2-5; no clear D. The CDR3 spans 14 residues. The V gene's germline CDR1 is LGHNT and CDR2 FRNRAP. V was clipped by 1 base and J by 1 base, with 7 bases between them. CDR3 coding DNA: TGTGCTAGTGGTTTGGGCCGGTTCCAAGAGACCCAGTACTTC. Translation: CASGLGRFQETQYF.

This clone was recorded a few times. The chain has TRBV10-1 and TRBJ2-2; D not resolved. CDR1 is WNHNN and CDR2 is SYGVQD in the germline V gene (reference sequence). V shed 8 bases and J shed 4 bases, with 11 bases lying between them. This CDR3 region has 13 residues. This chain's CDR3 is CASGLGTTGELFF. In nucleotides, the CDR3 is TGCGCCAGCGGGCTCGGCACCACCGGGGAGCTGTTTTTT.

V and J are TRBV3-1 (or the pseudogene TRBV3-2) and TRBJ1-2; 7 bases agree with TRBD1. From germline, CDR1 is LGHDT and CDR2 YNNKEL (reference sequence). J gave up 8 bases and V 4 bases, and 19 bases lay outside the gene matches. This CDR3 is built from 17 residues. CDR3 in DNA: TGTGCCAGCAGCCCCCCGGGACAGAGAGGGAGAATTGACGGCTACACCTTC. Its translation: CASSPPGQRGRIDGYTF.

The chain combines TRBV5-1 with TRBJ2-2; TRBD2 matches at 12 bases. The CDR3 totals 16 residues. Looked up from germline, CDR1 is SGHRS and CDR2 is YFSETQ. The V segment lost 5 bases and the J segment 3 bases; nucleotides outside the gene matches: 5. In nucleotides, the CDR3 is TGCGCCAGCAGGGCGACTAGCGGGAGTTACACCGGGGAGCTGTTTTTT. Translating it yields CASRATSGSYTGELFF. The full variable domain, with the rest looked up from reference TRBV5-1 and TRBJ2-2, is KAGVTQTPRYLIKTRGQQVTLSCSPISGHRSVSWYQQTPGQGLQFLFEYFSETQRNKGNFPGRFSGRQFSNSRSEMNVSTLELGDSALYLCASRATSGSYTGELFFGEGSRLTVL.

The rearrangement links TRBV25-1 to TRBJ2-7, with 12 nucleotides matching TRBD2. The V and J ends lost 6 bases and 0 bases, in that order; junction bases with no gene match: 3. The CDR3 contains 15 residues. The V gene's germline CDR1 is MGHDK and CDR2 SYGVNS. In DNA form, the CDR3 reads TGTGCCAGCAGAGGACTAGCGGGAATCTCCTACGAGCAGTACTTC. This translates into CASRGLAGISYEQYF.

The genes are TRBV3-1 (or the pseudogene TRBV3-2) and TRBJ1-1, with 7 bases matching TRBD1. Looked up from germline, CDR1 is LGHDT and CDR2 is YNNKEL (reference sequence). This CDR3 comprises 14 residues. V shed 3 bases, J shed 6 bases, and the junction held 7 bases outside the gene matches. The CDR3 region has the DNA TGTGCCAGCAGCCAGATGAGGGGGCTTTCTGAAGCTTTCTTT. Protein sequence: CASSQMRGLSEAFF.

The J gene is TRBJ2-5, the V gene TRBV7-6; the match to TRBD1 covers 7 bases. Germline-derived CDR1 and CDR2 are SGHVS and FNYEAQ. The CDR3 covers 16 residues. Trimming cost V 5 bases and J 1 base; bases outside gene matches: 10. The CDR3 reads CASSTPDRHTQETQYF. The CDR3, as DNA: TGTGCCAGCAGCACCCCGGACAGGCACACCCAAGAGACCCAGTACTTC.

The chain joins TRBV6-5 to TRBJ2-7, with 7 bases lining up with TRBD1. V trimming: 6 bases; J trimming: 7 bases; junction bases outside the gene matches: 15. Germline-derived CDR1 and CDR2 are MNHEY and SVGAGI. The CDR3 spans 15 residues. CDR3 residues: CASSPQAEGAREQYF. The CDR3 DNA is TGTGCCAGCAGCCCCCAGGCAGAGGGGGCGAGGGAGCAGTACTTC.

V and J are TRBV3-1 (or the pseudogene TRBV3-2) and TRBJ1-3, with D unresolved. Germline lookup yields CDR1 LGHDT and CDR2 YNNKEL (reference sequence). V lost 4 bases and J 2 bases, leaving 12 bases between the germline ends. The CDR3 consists of 15 residues. CDR3 DNA sequence: TGTGCCAGCAGCCTTAAAATCACGGCTGGAAACACCATATATTTT. It codes for CASSLKITAGNTIYF.

The CDR3 nucleotides read TGTGCCAGCAGCGGAAGCCCGCCGGGAGGGCCCACCGGGGAGCTGTTTTTT. Translated, it gives CASSGSPPGGPTGELFF. The chain is built from TRBV7-9 and TRBJ2-2; TRBD2 agrees at 8 bases. The CDR3 sequence is 17 residues long. CDR1 is SEHNR, CDR2 FQNEAQ, per germline (reference sequence). V dropped 5 bases and J dropped 4; count of bases not matched to a gene: 12.

The rearrangement joins TRBV30 to TRBJ2-1; 10 nucleotides match TRBD1. The CDR3 runs 13 residues. The V gene's germline CDR1 is GTSNPN and CDR2 SVGIG (reference sequence). V lost 5 bases to trimming and J lost 3 bases; unmatched junction nucleotides: 1. The CDR3 nucleotides are TGTGCCTGGGACAGGGGGCTCTACAATGAGCAGTTCTTC. Its translation: CAWDRGLYNEQFF.

This sequence joins TRBV4-3 and TRBJ1-2, with D tentatively TRBD1 (5 bases). Germline CDR1 reads LGHNA; CDR2 reads YSLEER. CDR3 length: 18 residues. With 1 base removed from V and 2 bases from J, the gap between germline ends came to 20 bases. CDR3 sequence: CASSQVETGGPRNYGYTF. In DNA form, the CDR3 reads TGCGCCAGCAGCCAAGTGGAAACAGGAGGACCCCGAAACTATGGCTACACCTTC.

This chain links TRBV29-1 with TRBJ2-7; D perhaps matches TRBD2 (5 bases). Germline V gene sequence: CDR1 SQVTM, CDR2 ANQGSEA. The CDR3 runs to 11 residues. Between the trimmed V and J ends, which lost 7 bases and 6 bases, there was a span of 13 bases. The CDR3 bases are TGCAGCGCTTTCGGAGGAGCCGAGCAGTACTTC. The encoded protein is CSAFGGAEQYF.

The V call is TRBV10-1, the J call TRBJ2-1, with no clear D. The CDR3 runs to 13 residues. CDR1 and CDR2 (germline): WNHNN, SYGVQD (reference sequence). V was shortened by 3 bases and J by 3 bases, with 6 bases between the two germline ends. The CDR3 protein is CASSDRFYNEQFF. CDR3 in DNA: TGCGCCAGCAGTGACAGATTCTACAATGAGCAGTTCTTC.

This chain links TRBV18 with TRBJ1-2; D unclear. This CDR3 has 13 amino acids. The V and J ends lost 2 bases and 8 bases respectively, with 12 bases between them. CDR1 and CDR2 from the germline V gene are KGHSH and LQKENI. Here the CDR3 reads CASSPNPRPGYTF. The CDR3 nucleotides read TGTGCCAGCTCACCAAACCCGAGACCCGGCTACACCTTC.

The rearrangement uses TRBV11-2 and TRBJ2-1; no reliable D call. V lost 5 bases and J 2 bases, leaving 7 bases between the germline ends. CDR1 is SGHAT, CDR2 FQNNGV, per germline. The CDR3 totals 13 residues. The CDR3 protein is CASSPVPYNEQFF. The CDR3 bases are TGTGCCAGCAGCCCCGTCCCCTACAATGAGCAGTTCTTC.

The J gene is TRBJ2-7, the V gene TRBV6-5, with a tentative D call TRBD2 (5 bases). Trimming pared 7 bases from V and 2 bases from J, leaving 18 bases between. The CDR3 has 15 residues. CDR1 and CDR2 (germline): MNHEY, SVGAGI. CDR3 protein: CASTRNSGGPYEQYF. CDR3 nucleotides: TGTGCCAGCACAAGAAACAGCGGAGGTCCCTACGAGCAGTACTTC.

The genes are TRBV4-1 and TRBJ1-2; D call uncertain. This CDR3 has 15 amino acids. From germline, CDR1 is MGHRA and CDR2 YSYEKL. Trimming took off 4 bases at V and 0 bases at J, with 12 bases between the two ends. The CDR3 DNA reads as TGCGCCAGCAGCCCGGCAGGCTCAGCTAACTATGGCTACACCTTC. It translates to CASSPAGSANYGYTF.

V is TRBV5-1 and J is TRBJ2-3; D tentatively reads TRBD1 or TRBD2 (5 bases each). The CDR3 has 15 residues. Germline V gene sequence: CDR1 SGHRS, CDR2 YFSETQ. The ends were cut back, 0 bases at V and 4 bases at J, with 12 bases in the middle. CDR3 coding DNA: TGCGCCAGCAGCTTGGTGGGAGTGGGGGCAGATACGCAGTATTTT. It translates to CASSLVGVGADTQYF.